This is a list of T cell receptor beta chains from one sample in a study of blood T cell dynamics during melanoma immunotherapy. Profiled with immunoSEQ multiplex PCR; TCRdb holds only in-frame clones, not every one. This table has 13,000 to 15,000 clones, 80% to 90% appearing once. The specimen was blood, collected from a patient treated with checkpoint blockade. The receptor source for this set is a human donor with melanoma. CDR3s include the opening cysteine and the closing phenylalanine or tryptophan. The D gene is left open where the match is weak. Size is omitted from some rows. Given values are once, few, many or a class for expanded clones.

D	size	V	J	CDR3	DNA
.	.	TRBV19	TRBJ1-6	CASRTLGANSPLHF	TGTGCCAGTAGAACCCTGGGGGCGAATTCACCCCTCCACTTT
.	.	TRBV2	TRBJ1-1	CASSEARPEAFF	TGTGCCAGCAGTGAAGCTCGACCCGAAGCTTTCTTT
.	.	TRBV30	TRBJ1-3	CAWTLTVSGNTIYF	TGTGCCTGGACCCTGACAGTCTCTGGAAACACCATATATTTT
TRBD1	.	TRBV30	TRBJ1-5	CAWSVTGQGGQPQHF	TGTGCCTGGAGTGTAACGGGACAGGGTGGTCAGCCCCAGCATTTT
TRBD1	.	TRBV5-4	TRBJ1-2	CASSLTGVAGGYTF	TGTGCCAGCAGCCTTACAGGGGTCGCTGGTGGCTACACCTTC
TRBD1	.	TRBV4-2	TRBJ2-1	CASSQDTGGSRNEQFF	TGTGCCAGCAGCCAAGACACAGGGGGCTCCCGGAATGAGCAGTTCTTC
.	.	TRBV9	TRBJ1-6	CASSGSPTGNSPLHF	TGTGCCAGCAGCGGATCCCCCACAGGGAATTCACCCCTCCACTTT
.	.	TRBV6-5	TRBJ2-7	CASSKTGYEQYF	TGTGCCAGCAGTAAAACAGGCTACGAGCAGTACTTC
.	.	TRBV2	TRBJ2-5	CASSPVQETQYF	TGTGCCAGCAGCCCTGTCCAGGAGACCCAGTACTTC
.	once	TRBV7-2	TRBJ2-5	CASSPDWRGQTQYF	TGTGCCAGCAGCCCGGACTGGCGGGGGCAGACCCAGTACTTC
TRBD1	.	TRBV6-4	TRBJ2-2	CASRPGQGVSGELFF	TGTGCCAGCAGGCCGGGACAGGGAGTTTCCGGGGAGCTGTTTTTT
.	.	TRBV2	TRBJ1-1	CASSEGRGIAEAFF	TGTGCCAGCAGTGAAGGGAGGGGTATCGCTGAAGCTTTCTTT
TRBD1	.	TRBV11-3	TRBJ2-3	CASSWDRNTDTQYF	TGTGCCAGCAGCTGGGACAGGAACACAGATACGCAGTATTTT
TRBD2	.	TRBV7-8	TRBJ2-5	CASSPSGWETQYF	TGTGCCAGCAGCCCTAGCGGGTGGGAGACCCAGTACTTC
.	.	TRBV7-2	TRBJ2-5	CASSLLGQQETQYF	TGTGCCAGCAGCTTATTGGGGCAGCAAGAGACCCAGTACTTC
TRBD1	.	TRBV7-9	TRBJ1-6	CASSFPGQGNSPLHF	TGTGCCAGCAGCTTCCCGGGACAGGGGAATTCACCCCTCCACTTT
.	.	TRBV7-2	TRBJ2-5	CASSFGGETQYF	TGTGCCAGCAGTTTTGGGGGGGAGACCCAGTACTTC
.	.	TRBV7-2	TRBJ1-1	CASSRFPRGNTEAFF	TGTGCCAGCAGCCGATTTCCCAGGGGGAACACTGAAGCTTTCTTT
.	.	TRBV30	TRBJ2-3	CAWSPGITVGTDTQYF	TGTGCCTGGAGTCCCGGGATCACGGTGGGCACAGATACGCAGTATTTT
.	.	TRBV7-9	TRBJ2-5	CASEGRETQYF	TGTGCCAGCGAAGGGAGAGAGACCCAGTACTTC
.	.	TRBV9	TRBJ1-3	CASSVAGISGNTIYF	TGTGCCAGCAGCGTAGCAGGGATCTCTGGAAACACCATATATTTT
.	.	TRBV7-2	TRBJ2-5	CASSLGRGQETQYF	TGTGCCAGCAGCTTGGGCAGGGGTCAAGAGACCCAGTACTTC
TRBD1	.	TRBV9	TRBJ1-2	CASSAARGPSGYGYTF	TGTGCCAGCAGCGCCGCCAGGGGGCCGTCGGGCTATGGCTACACCTTC
.	.	TRBV5-1	TRBJ1-3	CASSTDGSSGNTIYF	TGCGCCAGCAGCACGGACGGAAGCTCTGGAAACACCATATATTTT
.	.	TRBV6-6	TRBJ1-1	CASSYEGSTEAFF	TGTGCCAGCAGTTACGAGGGGTCCACTGAAGCTTTCTTT
.	.	TRBV7-2	TRBJ1-2	CASSLSPDVNYGYTF	TGTGCCAGCAGTTTATCCCCGGACGTGAACTATGGCTACACCTTC
.	once	TRBV5-5	TRBJ1-2	CASSLDTIGYGYTF	TGTGCCAGCAGCTTGGACACTATCGGCTATGGCTACACCTTC